The following is a T cell receptor beta chain sequence with its context. Antigen specificity is unknown. Replicate PCRs run on sorted subsets employed roughly 180 ng DNA, 30,000 to 35,000 T cell genomes. Original handling: ImmunoSEQ yielded junction-only sequences lacking quality scores, so filtering differed. Sequencing used immunoSEQ multiplex PCR; TCRdb keeps in-frame clones, though not all of them. The V and J calls and clone size were taken over from that table, and D and trimming were inferred from the DNA. The sample holds 2.3 million or so clones; more than 85% are singletons and the top ten take 0.35% to 0.5%. This specimen comes from a study of shared clonotypes between healthy human individuals. Overall study results and limits: The sharing of 4% to 5.5% of naive CD4 clonotypes was seen across several donors.

J was trimmed by 4 bases and V by 7 bases; bases with no gene match: 2. The CDR3 runs 15 residues. Germline CDR1 is MNHEY and CDR2 is SMNVEV (reference sequence). The rearrangement joins TRBV27 to TRBJ2-2; 14 bases fit TRBD2. The sample comprised naive CD4+ T cells from PBMCs. Subset denoted: CD45RA+ positively selected. The source of this sequence is a young man in good health. Some clones in this sample may be carry-over from other donors' samples. In DNA, the CDR3 is TGTGCCAGCAAAGGGACTAGCGGGAGCACCGGGGAGCTGTTTTTT. Protein sequence: CASKGTSGSTGELFF.